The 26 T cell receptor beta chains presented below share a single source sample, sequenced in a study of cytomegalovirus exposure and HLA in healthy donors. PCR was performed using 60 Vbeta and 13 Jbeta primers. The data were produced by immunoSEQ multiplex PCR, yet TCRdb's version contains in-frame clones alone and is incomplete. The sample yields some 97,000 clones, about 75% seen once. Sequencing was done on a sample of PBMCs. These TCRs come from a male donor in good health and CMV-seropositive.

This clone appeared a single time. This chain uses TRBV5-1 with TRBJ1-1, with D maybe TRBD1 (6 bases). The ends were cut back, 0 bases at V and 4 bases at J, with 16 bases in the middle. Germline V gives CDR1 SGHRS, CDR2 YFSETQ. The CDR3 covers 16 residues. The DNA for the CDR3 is TGCGCCAGCAGCTTGGCCCCTCCCGGGACACCCACTGAAGCTTTCTTT. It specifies CASSLAPPGTPTEAFF.

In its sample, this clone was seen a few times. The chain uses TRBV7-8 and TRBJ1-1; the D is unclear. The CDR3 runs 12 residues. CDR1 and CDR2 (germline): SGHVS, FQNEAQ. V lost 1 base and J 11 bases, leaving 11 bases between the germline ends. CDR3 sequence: CASSLGGGEAFF. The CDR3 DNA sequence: TGTGCCAGCAGCTTAGGCGGAGGCGAGGCTTTCTTT. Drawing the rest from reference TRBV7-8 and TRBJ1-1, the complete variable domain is GAGVSQSPRYKVAKRGQDVALRCDPISGHVSLFWYQQALGQGPEFLTYFQNEAQLDKSGLPSDRFFAERPEGSVSTLKIQRTQQEDSAVYLCASSLGGGEAFFGQGTRLTVV.

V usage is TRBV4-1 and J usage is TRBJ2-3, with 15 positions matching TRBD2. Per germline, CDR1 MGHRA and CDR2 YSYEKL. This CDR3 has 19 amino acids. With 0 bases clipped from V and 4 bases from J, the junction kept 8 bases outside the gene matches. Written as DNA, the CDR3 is TGCGCCAGCAGCCAAGATTTCGGACTAGCGGGGGGGCGTTCAGATACGCAGTATTTT. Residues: CASSQDFGLAGGRSDTQYF.

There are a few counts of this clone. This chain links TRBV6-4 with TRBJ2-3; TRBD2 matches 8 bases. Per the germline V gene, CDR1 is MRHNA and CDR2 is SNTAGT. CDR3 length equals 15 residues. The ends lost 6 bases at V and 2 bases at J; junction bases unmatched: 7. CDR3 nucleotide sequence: TGTGCCAGCAGCGCGGTCGGGGGGGCCACAGATACGCAGTATTTT. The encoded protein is CASSAVGGATDTQYF.

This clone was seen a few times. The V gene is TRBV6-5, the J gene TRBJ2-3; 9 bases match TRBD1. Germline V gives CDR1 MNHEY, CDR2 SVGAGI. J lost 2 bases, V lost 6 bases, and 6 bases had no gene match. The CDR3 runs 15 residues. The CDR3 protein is CASSATGGITDTQYF. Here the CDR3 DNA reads TGTGCCAGCAGCGCTACAGGGGGCATCACAGATACGCAGTATTTT.

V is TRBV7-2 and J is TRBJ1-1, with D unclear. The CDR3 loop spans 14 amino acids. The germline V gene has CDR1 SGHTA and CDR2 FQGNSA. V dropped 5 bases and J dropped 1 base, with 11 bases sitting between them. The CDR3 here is CASSPGRRNTEAFF. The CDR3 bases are TGTGCCAGCAGCCCTGGGAGGCGGAACACTGAAGCTTTCTTT.

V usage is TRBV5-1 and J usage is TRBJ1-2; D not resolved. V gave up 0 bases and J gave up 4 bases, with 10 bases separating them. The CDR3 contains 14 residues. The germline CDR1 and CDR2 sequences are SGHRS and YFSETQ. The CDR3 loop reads CASSLEPGPYGYTF. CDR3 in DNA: TGCGCCAGCAGCTTGGAGCCAGGCCCCTATGGCTACACCTTC.

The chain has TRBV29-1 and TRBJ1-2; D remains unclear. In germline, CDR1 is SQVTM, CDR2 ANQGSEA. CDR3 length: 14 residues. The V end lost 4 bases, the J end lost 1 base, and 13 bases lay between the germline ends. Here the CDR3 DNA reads TGCAGCGTTGTAGCTGGGAGTCGTAACTATGGCTACACCTTC. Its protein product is CSVVAGSRNYGYTF.

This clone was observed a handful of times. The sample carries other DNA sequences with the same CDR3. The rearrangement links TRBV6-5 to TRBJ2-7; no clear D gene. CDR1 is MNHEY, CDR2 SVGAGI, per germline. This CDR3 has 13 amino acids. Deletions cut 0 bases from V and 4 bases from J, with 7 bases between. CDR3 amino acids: CASSYSRKYEQYF. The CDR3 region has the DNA TGTGCCAGCAGTTACTCGAGGAAATACGAGCAGTACTTC.

This CDR3 reads CASSLQGQAGREQYF. The CDR3 nucleotides are TGCGCCAGCAGCCTTCAGGGACAGGCCGGTCGCGAGCAGTACTTC. The V call is TRBV4-1, the J call TRBJ2-7; 8 bases map to TRBD1. Germline V CDR1 and CDR2: MGHRA, YSYEKL. The CDR3 has 15 residues. V was pared by 4 bases and J by 6 bases, with 11 bases of the junction left unmatched.

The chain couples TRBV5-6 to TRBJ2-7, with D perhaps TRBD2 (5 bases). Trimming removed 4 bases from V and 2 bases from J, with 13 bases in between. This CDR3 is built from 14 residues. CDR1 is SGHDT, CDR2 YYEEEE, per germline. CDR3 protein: CASSPRTFTYEQYF. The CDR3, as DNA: TGTGCCAGCAGCCCGAGGACTTTTACCTACGAGCAGTACTTC.

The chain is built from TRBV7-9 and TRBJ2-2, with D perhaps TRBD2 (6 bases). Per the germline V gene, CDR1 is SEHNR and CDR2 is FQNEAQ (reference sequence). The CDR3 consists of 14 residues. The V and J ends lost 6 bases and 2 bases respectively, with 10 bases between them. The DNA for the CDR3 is TGTGCCAGCAGTCGGGGGAGCAACACCGGGGAGCTGTTTTTT. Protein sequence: CASSRGSNTGELFF.

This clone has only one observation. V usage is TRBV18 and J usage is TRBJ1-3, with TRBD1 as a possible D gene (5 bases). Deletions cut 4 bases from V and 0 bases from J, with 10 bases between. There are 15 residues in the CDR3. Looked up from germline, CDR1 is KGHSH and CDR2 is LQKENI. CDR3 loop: CASSLRQSSGNTIYF. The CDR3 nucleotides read TGTGCCAGCTCACTACGACAGAGCTCTGGAAACACCATATATTTT.

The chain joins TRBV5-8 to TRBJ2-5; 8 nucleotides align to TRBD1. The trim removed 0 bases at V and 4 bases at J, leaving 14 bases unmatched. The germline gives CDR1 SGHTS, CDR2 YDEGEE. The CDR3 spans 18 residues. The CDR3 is CASSLARSNRGAGETQYF. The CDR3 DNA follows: TGTGCCAGCAGCTTGGCTAGGTCCAACAGGGGGGCAGGAGAGACCCAGTACTTC.

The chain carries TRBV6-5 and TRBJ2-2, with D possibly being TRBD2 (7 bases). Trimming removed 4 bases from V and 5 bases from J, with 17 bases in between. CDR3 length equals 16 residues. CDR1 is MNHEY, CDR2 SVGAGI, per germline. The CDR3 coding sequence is TGTGCCAGCAGTTTTCCGGGGGGCAGAGGTACCGGGGAGCTGTTTTTT. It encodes CASSFPGGRGTGELFF.

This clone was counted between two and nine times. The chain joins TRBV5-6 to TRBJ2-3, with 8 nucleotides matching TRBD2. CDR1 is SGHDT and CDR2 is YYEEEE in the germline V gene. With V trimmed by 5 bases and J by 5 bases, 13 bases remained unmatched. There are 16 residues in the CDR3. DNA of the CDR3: TGTGCCAGCAGTTACGCAGCGGGGGCTTGGGTAGATACGCAGTATTTT. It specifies CASSYAAGAWVDTQYF.

The CDR3 region is CASSEAQQDYGYTF. Written as DNA, the CDR3 is TGTGCCAGCAGTGAAGCGCAGCAGGACTATGGCTACACCTTC. J is TRBJ1-2 and V is TRBV6-1; unclear D gene. The V gene lost 0 bases and the J gene lost 3 bases, with 8 bases spanning the gap. The CDR3 extends over 14 amino acids. The germline V gene encodes CDR1 MNHNS and CDR2 SASEGT.

The CDR3 sequence: CASSPSTATGSHEQYF. The CDR3 DNA is TGTGCCAGCAGCCCGTCGACAGCGACAGGGTCCCACGAGCAGTACTTC. The chain combines TRBV4-2 with TRBJ2-7; 7 nucleotides line up with TRBD1. With V trimmed by 4 bases and J by 5 bases, 14 bases remained unmatched. The CDR3 totals 16 residues. Germline V gene lookup returns CDR1 LGHNA and CDR2 YNFKEQ.

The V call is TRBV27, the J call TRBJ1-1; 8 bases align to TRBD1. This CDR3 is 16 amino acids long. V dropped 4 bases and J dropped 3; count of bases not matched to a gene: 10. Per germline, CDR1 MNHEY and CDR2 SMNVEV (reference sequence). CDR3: CASSSPTGDADTEAFF. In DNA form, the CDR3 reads TGTGCCAGCAGTTCCCCGACAGGGGATGCGGACACTGAAGCTTTCTTT.

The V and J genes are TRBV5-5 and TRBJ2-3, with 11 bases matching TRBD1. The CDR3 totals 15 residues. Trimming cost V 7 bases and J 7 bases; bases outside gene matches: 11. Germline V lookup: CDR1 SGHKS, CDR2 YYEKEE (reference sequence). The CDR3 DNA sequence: TGTGCCAGCCTTTCCCCGGGACAGGGGGGAAATACGCAGTATTTT. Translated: CASLSPGQGGNTQYF.

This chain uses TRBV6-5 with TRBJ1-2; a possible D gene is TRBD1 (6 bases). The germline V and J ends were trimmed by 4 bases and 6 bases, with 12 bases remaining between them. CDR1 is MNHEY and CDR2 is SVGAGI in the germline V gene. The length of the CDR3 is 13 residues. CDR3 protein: CASSSIHRDGYTF. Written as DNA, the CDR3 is TGTGCCAGCAGTTCCATTCACAGGGATGGCTACACCTTC.

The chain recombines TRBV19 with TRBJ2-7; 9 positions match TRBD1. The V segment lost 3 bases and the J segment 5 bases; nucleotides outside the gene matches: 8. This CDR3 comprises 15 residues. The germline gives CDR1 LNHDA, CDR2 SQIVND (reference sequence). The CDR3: CASSILGTGNHEQYF. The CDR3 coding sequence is TGTGCCAGTAGTATCCTGGGGACAGGGAACCACGAGCAGTACTTC. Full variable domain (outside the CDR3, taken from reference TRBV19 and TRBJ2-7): DGGITQSPKYLFRKEGQNVTLSCEQNLNHDAMYWYRQDPGQGLRLIYYSQIVNDFQKGDIAEGYSVSREKKESFPLTVTSAQKNPTAFYLCASSILGTGNHEQYFGPGTRLTVT.

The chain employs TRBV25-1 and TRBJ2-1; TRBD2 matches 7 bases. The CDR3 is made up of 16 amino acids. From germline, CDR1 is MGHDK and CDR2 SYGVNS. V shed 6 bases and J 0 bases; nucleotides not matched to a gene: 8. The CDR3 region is CASSKGGRGSYNEQFF. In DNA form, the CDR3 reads TGTGCCAGCAGCAAGGGAGGGCGAGGCTCCTACAATGAGCAGTTCTTC.

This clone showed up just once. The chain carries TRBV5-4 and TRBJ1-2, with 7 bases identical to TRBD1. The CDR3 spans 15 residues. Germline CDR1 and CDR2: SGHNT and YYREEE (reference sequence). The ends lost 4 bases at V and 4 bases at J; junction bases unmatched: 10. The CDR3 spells CASSVETGLAYGYTF. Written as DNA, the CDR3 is TGTGCCAGCAGCGTGGAGACAGGGTTGGCCTATGGCTACACCTTC.

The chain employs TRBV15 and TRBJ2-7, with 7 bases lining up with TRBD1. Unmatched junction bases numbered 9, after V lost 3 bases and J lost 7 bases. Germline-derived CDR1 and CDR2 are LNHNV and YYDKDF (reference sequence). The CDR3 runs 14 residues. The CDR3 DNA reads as TGTGCCACCAGCAGCGACAGGGTGGAAAGAGAGCAGTACTTC. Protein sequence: CATSSDRVEREQYF.

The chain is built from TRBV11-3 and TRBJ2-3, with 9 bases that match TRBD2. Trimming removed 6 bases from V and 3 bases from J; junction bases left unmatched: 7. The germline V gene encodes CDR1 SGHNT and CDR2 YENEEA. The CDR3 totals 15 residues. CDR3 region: CASSGGGAETDTQYF. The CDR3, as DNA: TGTGCCAGCAGTGGCGGGGGGGCCGAAACAGATACGCAGTATTTT.